This TCR beta chain is drawn from a study of CD8 T cells in ankylosing spondylitis. Study findings and constraints: Clones tied to disease were said to be significantly enriched in matched ankylosing spondylitis synovial fluid.

TCRdb ran MiXCR on the 5' RACE reads and lists one entry per CDR3 protein. The sample gives 100,000 to 150,000 distinct CDR3 sequences, around 9.3% of which show up once; approximately 3.3% is in the top ten. This clonotype was found many times. The antigen remains unidentified. The specimen sequenced was blood, either unsorted or a sorted T cell fraction (not recorded which). This clonotype was obtained from a male donor with ankylosing spondylitis or in good health (not recorded which).

The CDR3 bases are TGTGCCAGCAGTTACTTTGTCGGTGGCGAGCAGTACTTC. Encoded protein: CASSYFVGGEQYF. The V gene is TRBV6-5, the J gene TRBJ2-7; D ambiguous. From germline, CDR1 is MNHEY and CDR2 SVGAGI. The CDR3 runs 13 residues. V shed 1 base and J shed 6 bases, with 10 bases lying between them.